The clone carrying this T cell receptor (beta chain) came up many times. What it recognizes is unknown. Each CDR3 protein is one row after TCRdb ran MiXCR on the 5' RACE reads. Seen here are roughly 100,000 distinct CDR3 sequences, 3% to 4% observed once, and the top ten hold around 6%. This sample was included in a study of neurological immune-mediated disorders. General study points: The most TCR clonal expansion was seen in HTLV-1-associated myelopathy, and the least was seen in multiple sclerosis, which fell below healthy controls.

The V gene lost 2 bases and the J gene lost 4 bases, with 19 bases spanning the gap. The CDR3 consists of 16 residues. Germline V lookup: CDR1 SGHRS, CDR2 YFSETQ. The origin of this receptor is a woman between 18 and 29 years old with multiple sclerosis. The chain has TRBV5-1 and TRBJ2-7; weak D call: TRBD1 (6 bases). The sequencing sample was made of PBMCs. The DNA for the CDR3 is TGCGCCAGCAGCTTCGTAACCACAGGGCCGACATACGAGCAGTACTTC. It codes for CASSFVTTGPTYEQYF.